A selection of T cell receptor beta chains follows, all from one sample in a study of cytomegalovirus exposure and HLA in healthy donors. Some clones are missing from TCRdb's copy, which holds only in-frame ones; the method was immunoSEQ multiplex PCR. Counted here are about 180,000 clones, more than 70% occurring once; the ten biggest clones make up under 1.5%. Sequenced: PBMCs. The receptors were gathered from a girl between 5 and 17 years old in good health and CMV-seropositive. CDR3s include the opening cysteine and the closing phenylalanine or tryptophan.

j_gene: TRBJ2-7; v_gene: TRBV5-6; CDR3aa: CASSPGQHLYEQYF
j_gene: TRBJ2-7; v_gene: TRBV9; CDR3aa: CASSGYSGSPWAVSEQYF
j_gene: TRBJ1-2; v_gene: TRBV5-6; CDR3aa: CASSTGTRGYTF
j_gene: TRBJ2-7; v_gene: TRBV7-9; CDR3aa: CASSFSGSSYEQYF
j_gene: TRBJ1-5; v_gene: TRBV30; CDR3aa: CAWSGDTGANQPQHF
j_gene: TRBJ1-2; v_gene: TRBV5-1; CDR3aa: CASSLEAGATYGYTF
j_gene: TRBJ1-2; v_gene: TRBV7-9; CDR3aa: CASSPAWGELNYGYTF
j_gene: TRBJ1-5; v_gene: TRBV18; CDR3aa: CASSRETGNQPQHF
j_gene: TRBJ2-7; v_gene: TRBV27; CDR3aa: CASSLDSGGYEQYF
j_gene: TRBJ2-7; v_gene: TRBV18; CDR3aa: CASSPTSGRAYEQYF
j_gene: TRBJ1-2; v_gene: TRBV6-1; CDR3aa: CASWEPRIDGYTF
j_gene: TRBJ2-1; v_gene: TRBV5-1; CDR3aa: CASSLLAGTYNEQFF
j_gene: TRBJ1-2; v_gene: TRBV6-5; CDR3aa: CASTGKKGYTF
j_gene: TRBJ1-1; v_gene: TRBV7-9; CDR3aa: CASSPTGAGTEAFF
j_gene: TRBJ2-5; v_gene: TRBV7-6; CDR3aa: CASSLIGTSSQETQYF
j_gene: TRBJ2-6; v_gene: TRBV5-1; CDR3aa: CASSLGTYRVSHSGANVLTF
j_gene: TRBJ1-1; v_gene: TRBV4-1; CDR3aa: CASSQAAGGYYTEAFF
j_gene: TRBJ2-3; v_gene: TRBV30; CDR3aa: CAWTHNHPEALDTQYF
j_gene: TRBJ1-1; v_gene: TRBV7-2; CDR3aa: CASRVYRNTEAFF
j_gene: TRBJ2-7; v_gene: TRBV6-6; CDR3aa: CASGRSGHSYEQYF
j_gene: TRBJ2-2; v_gene: TRBV18; CDR3aa: CASSPIRTGTNTGELFF
j_gene: TRBJ2-2; v_gene: TRBV6-4; CDR3aa: CASSEWTSGRTGELFF
j_gene: TRBJ1-2; v_gene: TRBV19; CDR3aa: CASAGVYGYTF
j_gene: TRBJ2-6; v_gene: TRBV4-1; CDR3aa: CASSQKDSHDSGANVLTF
j_gene: TRBJ1-1; v_gene: TRBV5-5; CDR3aa: CASRDIQNTEAFF
j_gene: TRBJ1-1; v_gene: TRBV6-1; CDR3aa: CASSEPGRSTEAFF
j_gene: TRBJ2-6; v_gene: TRBV5-1; CDR3aa: CASSDRDRGSGANVLTF
j_gene: TRBJ1-2; v_gene: TRBV7-9; CDR3aa: CASSPTTGGPYGYTF
j_gene: TRBJ1-3; v_gene: TRBV30; CDR3aa: CAWSPTGGRYSGNTIYF
j_gene: TRBJ1-1; v_gene: TRBV10-1; CDR3aa: CASSEGRTNTEAFF
j_gene: TRBJ2-2; v_gene: TRBV7-2; CDR3aa: CASSFRQGNTGELFF
j_gene: TRBJ2-7; v_gene: TRBV5-4; CDR3aa: CASSSREGQYF
j_gene: TRBJ2-2; v_gene: TRBV7-3; CDR3aa: CASSLTGTSGTRAGELFF
j_gene: TRBJ1-1; v_gene: TRBV7-8; CDR3aa: CASSLFTGGTEAFF
j_gene: TRBJ2-7; v_gene: TRBV2; CDR3aa: CASRQGGYEQYF
j_gene: TRBJ2-2; v_gene: TRBV27; CDR3aa: CASSLSFLAGAGELFF
j_gene: TRBJ2-1; v_gene: TRBV4-1; CDR3aa: CASSQINEQFF
j_gene: TRBJ1-1; v_gene: TRBV30; CDR3aa: CAWSTPGDTTEAFF
j_gene: TRBJ2-1; v_gene: TRBV5-4; CDR3aa: CAGGTSGNEQFF
j_gene: TRBJ1-5; v_gene: TRBV15; CDR3aa: CATSRDGVRGQPQHF
j_gene: TRBJ1-1; v_gene: TRBV4-2; CDR3aa: CASIPGVGYTEAFF
j_gene: TRBJ1-4; v_gene: TRBV2; CDR3aa: CASKKAGTTNEKLFF
j_gene: TRBJ1-2; v_gene: TRBV7-9; CDR3aa: CASSPLAEGYTF
j_gene: TRBJ2-3; v_gene: TRBV4-1; CDR3aa: CASSQDGAGDGTSDSTQYF
j_gene: TRBJ1-5; v_gene: TRBV5-1; CDR3aa: CASRNNLLTGGASQPQHF